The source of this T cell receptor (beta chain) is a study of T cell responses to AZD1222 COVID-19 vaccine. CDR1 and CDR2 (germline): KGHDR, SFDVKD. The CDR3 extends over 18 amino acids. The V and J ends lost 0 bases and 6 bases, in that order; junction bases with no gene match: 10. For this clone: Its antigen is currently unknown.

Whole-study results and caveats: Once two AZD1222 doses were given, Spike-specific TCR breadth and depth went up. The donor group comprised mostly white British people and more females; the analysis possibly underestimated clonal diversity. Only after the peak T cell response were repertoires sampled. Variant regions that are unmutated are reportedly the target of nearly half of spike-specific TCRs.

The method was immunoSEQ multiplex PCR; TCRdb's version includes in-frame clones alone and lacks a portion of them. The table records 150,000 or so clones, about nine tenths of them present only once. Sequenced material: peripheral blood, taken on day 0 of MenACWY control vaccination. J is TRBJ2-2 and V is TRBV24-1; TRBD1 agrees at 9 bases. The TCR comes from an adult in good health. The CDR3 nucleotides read TGTGCCACCAGTGATTTGAGCCCGGGGGACAGGGCCCCCGGGGAGCTGTTTTTT. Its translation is CATSDLSPGDRAPGELFF.